Below, 31 T cell receptor beta chains from the same sample are listed, as sequenced in a study of blood T cell repertoires in COVID-19. TCRdb's table, derived via immunoSEQ multiplex PCR, lists solely in-frame clones and lacks some. This sample carries hundreds of thousands of clones, roughly nine tenths of them seen once, and the ten largest clones take around 2.1%. Sequencing was done on a sample of peripheral blood. The receptors were sampled from a man in his late teens or twenties with active or convalescent COVID-19.

The chain combines TRBV19 with TRBJ1-1, with unresolved D. The germline V gene has CDR1 LNHDA and CDR2 SQIVND (reference sequence). The CDR3 is made up of 15 amino acids. Trimming cost V 6 bases and J 4 bases, with 18 bases left between them. CDR3 sequence (DNA): TGTGCCAGTAGCGGCTTCGTAGTCGGGAGCACTGAAGCTTTCTTT. This gives the protein CASSGFVVGSTEAFF. Drawing the rest from reference TRBV19 and TRBJ1-1, the complete variable domain is DGGITQSPKYLFRKEGQNVTLSCEQNLNHDAMYWYRQDPGQGLRLIYYSQIVNDFQKGDIAEGYSVSREKKESFPLTVTSAQKNPTAFYLCASSGFVVGSTEAFFGQGTRLTVV.

This clone turned up a few times. This chain links TRBV19 with TRBJ2-3, with 10 bases matching TRBD2. V lost 10 bases to trimming and J lost 5 bases; unmatched junction nucleotides: 9. CDR1 LNHDA and CDR2 SQIVND come from the germline V gene (reference sequence). This CDR3 spans 14 amino acids. The CDR3: CATSGTSEIDTQYF. The CDR3 DNA sequence: TGTGCCACCTCGGGGACTAGCGAAATAGATACGCAGTATTTT.

This clone showed up just once. The V and J genes are TRBV5-8 and TRBJ2-1; 11 bases line up with TRBD2. The CDR3 has 15 residues. The J segment lost 3 bases and the V segment lost 4 bases, leaving 3 bases of the junction unmatched. Germline V CDR1 and CDR2: SGHTS, YDEGEE. The DNA of the CDR3 is TGTGCCAGCAGCCAGGGACTAGCGGACTACAATGAGCAGTTCTTC. Protein: CASSQGLADYNEQFF.

The rearrangement links TRBV9 to TRBJ1-6; 7 bases are a match to TRBD1. CDR1 and CDR2 from the germline V gene are SGDLS and YYNGEE. Trimming cost V 7 bases and J 5 bases; bases outside gene matches: 6. CDR3 size: 14 residues. CDR3 in DNA: TGTGCCAGCGGTTACAGGGGAGATAATTCACCCCTCCACTTT. Translating it yields CASGYRGDNSPLHF.

V gene TRBV6-2 or TRBV6-3 combines with J gene TRBJ1-1; D is perhaps TRBD1 (5 bases). Germline V gene sequence: CDR1 MNHEY, CDR2 SVGEGT. The CDR3 spans 15 residues. V was cut by 5 bases and J by 0 bases, with 13 bases left in between. CDR3 sequence reads: CASSHRQIMNTEAFF. The CDR3 nucleotides read TGTGCCAGCAGTCACCGACAGATTATGAACACTGAAGCTTTCTTT.

This clone was seen only once. The V and J genes are TRBV7-3 and TRBJ2-5; D remains unclear. In germline, CDR1 is SGHTA, CDR2 FQGTGA. V lost 0 bases to trimming and J lost 4 bases, with 6 bases between them. The CDR3 length is 13 residues. Here the CDR3 reads CASSLTLGETQYF. DNA of the CDR3: TGTGCCAGCAGCTTAACGCTAGGAGAGACCCAGTACTTC.

The CDR3 reads CASRYGTDSGNTIYF. In DNA form, the CDR3 reads TGTGCCAGCAGATATGGGACAGACTCTGGAAACACCATATATTTT. The chain uses TRBV3-1 (or the pseudogene TRBV3-2) and TRBJ1-3; 7 bases map to TRBD1. V was pared by 6 bases and J by 0 bases, with 5 bases of the junction left unmatched. CDR3 length: 15 amino acids. In germline, CDR1 is LGHDT, CDR2 YNNKEL (reference sequence).

Only one count was recorded for this clone. The V and J genes are TRBV5-4 and TRBJ2-3, with 7 positions matching TRBD2. The CDR3 runs 17 residues. In germline, CDR1 is SGHNT, CDR2 YYREEE (reference sequence). V lost 5 bases, J lost 0 bases, and 12 bases stayed unmatched. In nucleotides, the CDR3 is TGTGCCAGCAGTCTAGCTGGCGGGAGTTACAGCACAGATACGCAGTATTTT. Translated: CASSLAGGSYSTDTQYF. The complete variable domain, with remaining parts taken from reference TRBV5-4 and TRBJ2-3, reads ETGVTQSPTHLIKTRGQQVTLRCSSQSGHNTVSWYQQALGQGPQFIFQYYREEENGRGNFPPRFSGLQFPNYSSELNVNALELDDSALYLCASSLAGGSYSTDTQYFGPGTRLTVL.

CDR3: CASSHLDRMNTEAFF. CDR3 nucleotide sequence: TGCGCCAGCAGCCACCTAGACAGGATGAACACTGAAGCTTTCTTT. This chain links TRBV4-3 with TRBJ1-1; tentative D call: TRBD1 (6 bases). The V end was cut by 3 bases, the J end by 0 bases, with 11 bases between. The germline V gene has CDR1 LGHNA and CDR2 YSLEER. There are 15 residues in the CDR3.

V usage is TRBV4-3 and J usage is TRBJ2-2; 8 positions match TRBD2. The CDR3 has 16 residues. Unmatched junction bases numbered 9, after V lost 3 bases and J lost 6 bases. CDR1 and CDR2 (germline): LGHNA, YSLEER. CDR3 loop: CASSQGLSGDPGELFF. The CDR3 nucleotides read TGCGCCAGCAGCCAGGGGCTTAGCGGGGACCCCGGGGAGCTGTTTTTT.

CDR3: CASSTDINNSSPLHF. The CDR3 DNA is TGTGCCAGCAGTACGGACATCAATAACTCTTCACCCCTCCACTTT. The chain employs TRBV7-6 and TRBJ1-6; D is perhaps TRBD1 (5 bases). CDR1 is SGHVS and CDR2 is FNYEAQ in the germline V gene. V gave up 6 bases and J gave up 9 bases, with 18 bases separating them. The CDR3 length is 15 residues.

This clone has only a few counts. The chain joins TRBV27 to TRBJ1-1; D is perhaps TRBD1 (5 bases). The ends were cut back, 6 bases at V and 1 base at J, with 12 bases in the middle. Germline V CDR1 and CDR2: MNHEY, SMNVEV (reference sequence). CDR3 length: 14 amino acids. The CDR3 loop reads CASSSRGANTEAFF. In nucleotides, the CDR3 is TGTGCCAGCAGCTCCCGTGGGGCGAACACTGAAGCTTTCTTT.

The CDR3 sequence: CASSFFFPRDTQYF. As DNA, the CDR3 is TGCGCCAGCAGCTTTTTTTTCCCTAGAGATACGCAGTATTTT. The chain uses TRBV4-1 and TRBJ2-3, with D hard to call. In germline, CDR1 is MGHRA, CDR2 YSYEKL. CDR3 length: 14 amino acids. V shed 5 bases and J shed 5 bases, with 14 bases lying between them.

The J gene is TRBJ1-5, the V gene TRBV5-1, with D perhaps TRBD1 (5 bases). Germline V CDR1 and CDR2: SGHRS, YFSETQ. This CDR3 spans 14 amino acids. With 0 bases removed from V and 7 bases from J, the gap between germline ends came to 11 bases. The CDR3 coding sequence is TGCGCCAGCAGCTTGGCCGGCCGGGGGCAGCCCCAGCATTTT. Its translation: CASSLAGRGQPQHF. Supplemented by reference TRBV5-1 and TRBJ1-5, the full variable domain reads KAGVTQTPRYLIKTRGQQVTLSCSPISGHRSVSWYQQTPGQGLQFLFEYFSETQRNKGNFPGRFSGRQFSNSRSEMNVSTLELGDSALYLCASSLAGRGQPQHFGDGTRLSIL.

V usage is TRBV19 and J usage is TRBJ1-2, with TRBD1 matching over 8 bases. CDR1 and CDR2 (germline): LNHDA, SQIVND (reference sequence). This CDR3 has 13 amino acids. The ends lost 7 bases at V and 5 bases at J; junction bases unmatched: 6. This CDR3 reads CASNPGGRYGYTF. CDR3 sequence (DNA): TGTGCCAGTAACCCAGGGGGCAGGTATGGCTACACCTTC.

J is TRBJ2-1 and V is TRBV29-1; D may be TRBD1 (6 bases). CDR1 and CDR2 (germline): SQVTM, ANQGSEA. Trimming stripped 2 bases from V and 8 bases from J, with 7 bases between. The CDR3 loop spans 11 amino acids. CDR3 nucleotide sequence: TGCAGCGTTGAAAAGGGGGATGAGCAGTTCTTC. It is translated as CSVEKGDEQFF.

This clone was detected only once. The rearrangement joins TRBV11-2 to TRBJ1-1, with 8 bases aligning to TRBD1. This CDR3 has 13 residues. V was pared by 5 bases and J by 10 bases, with 9 bases of the junction left unmatched. Germline lookup yields CDR1 SGHAT and CDR2 FQNNGV. The CDR3 loop is CASSPDRGRIAFF. CDR3 nucleotides: TGTGCCAGCAGCCCCGACAGGGGTCGGATAGCTTTCTTT. The full variable domain, rest sourced from reference TRBV11-2 and TRBJ1-1, is EAGVAQSPRYKIIEKRQSVAFWCNPISGHATLYWYQQILGQGPKLLIQFQNNGVVDDSQLPKDRFSAERLKGVDSTLKIQPAKLEDSAVYLCASSPDRGRIAFFGQGTRLTVV.

This clone appeared a single time. The chain carries TRBV12-5 and TRBJ2-7; 7 positions match TRBD1. The germline V gene has CDR1 LGHNT and CDR2 FRNRAP. CDR3 length: 12 amino acids. Losses at the gene ends were 6 bases for V and 5 bases for J; bases not matched to a gene: 4. The CDR3 DNA reads as TGTGCTAGTGGGTTACAGGGGCACGAGCAGTACTTC. It encodes CASGLQGHEQYF.

This rearrangement joins TRBV7-2 to TRBJ1-1; D not resolved. Germline V lookup: CDR1 SGHTA, CDR2 FQGNSA. CDR3 length: 14 residues. The V and J ends lost 0 bases and 4 bases respectively, with 9 bases between them. This CDR3 reads CASSLASAGTEAFF. The CDR3 DNA reads as TGTGCCAGCAGCTTAGCAAGTGCGGGCACTGAAGCTTTCTTT.

This chain connects TRBV4-3 to TRBJ1-2; TRBD1 is a possible D gene (5 bases). The CDR3 totals 14 residues. With 1 base removed from V and 2 bases from J, the gap between germline ends came to 8 bases. Germline V gene sequence: CDR1 LGHNA, CDR2 YSLEER. The CDR3 loop reads CASSQGTSNYGYTF. The CDR3 DNA is TGCGCCAGCAGCCAAGGGACATCGAACTATGGCTACACCTTC.

This chain connects TRBV6-5 to TRBJ2-1, with D perhaps TRBD2 (6 bases). Germline CDR1 is MNHEY and CDR2 is SVGAGI. The CDR3 consists of 10 residues. The chain's CDR3 is CAAGYNEQFF. The CDR3 DNA follows: TGTGCGGCGGGATATAATGAGCAGTTCTTC.

The chain links TRBV18 to TRBJ2-1; 8 bases line up with TRBD1. CDR3 size: 16 residues. V was pared by 4 bases and J by 3 bases, with 8 bases of the junction left unmatched. Germline loops: CDR1 KGHSH, CDR2 LQKENI. Here the CDR3 reads CASSHPGQDIYNEQFF. The DNA of the CDR3 is TGTGCCAGCTCACACCCGGGACAGGATATCTACAATGAGCAGTTCTTC.

This clone was detected once. CDR3 in amino acids: CASSPLNQPQHF. CDR3 coding DNA: TGTGCCAGCAGTCCCCTAAATCAGCCCCAGCATTTT. The chain has TRBV27 and TRBJ1-5; D unclear. The length of the CDR3 is 12 residues. Germline CDR1 MNHEY, CDR2 SMNVEV (reference sequence). The V end lost 5 bases, the J end lost 4 bases, and 6 bases lay between the germline ends.

The chain employs TRBV27 and TRBJ2-7, with 12 positions matching TRBD1. The CDR3 has 17 amino acids. Germline lookup yields CDR1 MNHEY and CDR2 SMNVEV (reference sequence). V dropped 2 bases and J dropped 4; count of bases not matched to a gene: 9. The CDR3 here is CASSLTGGTGGFYEQYF. CDR3 bases: TGTGCCAGCAGTTTAACTGGCGGGACAGGGGGCTTTTACGAGCAGTACTTC.

The chain couples TRBV5-1 to TRBJ1-3; D gene unclear. Germline values: CDR1 SGHRS, CDR2 YFSETQ. There are 14 residues in the CDR3. The V end was cut by 7 bases, the J end by 0 bases, with 11 bases between. CDR3 nucleotides: TGCGCCAGCGCTGAGGGAAGCTCTGGAAACACCATATATTTT. It encodes CASAEGSSGNTIYF.

This clone has only one observation. V usage is TRBV5-1 and J usage is TRBJ2-1; 10 positions agree with TRBD2. Unmatched junction bases numbered 4, after V lost 0 bases and J lost 4 bases. The CDR3 runs 16 residues. Per germline, CDR1 SGHRS and CDR2 YFSETQ. CDR3 protein: CASSLAGTSAYNEQFF. The CDR3 bases are TGCGCCAGCAGCTTGGCCGGGACTAGCGCATACAATGAGCAGTTCTTC.

This chain uses TRBV5-1 with TRBJ2-7, with 8 bases that match TRBD1. After removal of 4 bases from V and 5 bases from J, the junction contained 8 bases not matched to a gene. The CDR3 consists of 14 residues. Germline CDR1 is SGHRS and CDR2 is YFSETQ. The CDR3 sequence is CASSGRTGSHEQYF. The CDR3 DNA reads TGCGCCAGCAGCGGCAGGACAGGGTCCCACGAGCAGTACTTC.

In this sample, this clone turned up a few times. This chain uses TRBV6-1 with TRBJ2-2; D unclear. Germline lookup yields CDR1 MNHNS and CDR2 SASEGT. This CDR3 has 14 amino acids. Trimming stripped 2 bases from V and 4 bases from J, with 8 bases between. Here the CDR3 reads CASSEMRSTGELFF. The CDR3 DNA reads as TGTGCCAGCAGTGAAATGAGGTCCACCGGGGAGCTGTTTTTT.

The chain carries TRBV19 and TRBJ1-4; D is possibly TRBD1 (5 bases). With 5 bases removed from V and 11 bases from J, the gap between germline ends came to 12 bases. The CDR3 spans 12 residues. The germline CDR1 and CDR2 sequences are LNHDA and SQIVND (reference sequence). The CDR3 region has the DNA TGTGCCAGTAGTCCAGGACACGTTAAACTGTTTTTT. As protein: CASSPGHVKLFF. Looking up the rest from reference TRBV19 and TRBJ1-4 gives the full variable domain: DGGITQSPKYLFRKEGQNVTLSCEQNLNHDAMYWYRQDPGQGLRLIYYSQIVNDFQKGDIAEGYSVSREKKESFPLTVTSAQKNPTAFYLCASSPGHVKLFFGSGTQLSVL.

This chain connects TRBV6-6 to TRBJ1-5; D is undetermined. The CDR3 spans 13 residues. The germline CDR1 and CDR2 sequences are MNHNY and SVGAGI (reference sequence). V lost 2 bases and J lost 4, with 6 bases in between. CDR3 loop: CASSYGGNQPQHF. CDR3 nucleotide sequence: TGTGCCAGCAGTTACGGCGGGAATCAGCCCCAGCATTTT.

The gene calls are TRBV12-5 and TRBJ1-2; no definite D call. Per the germline V gene, CDR1 is LGHNT and CDR2 is FRNRAP. The CDR3 has 14 amino acids. V was shortened by 0 bases and J by 4 bases, with 9 bases between the two germline ends. The CDR3 sequence: CASGLVAKPYGYTF. The CDR3, as DNA: TGTGCTAGTGGTTTGGTAGCCAAGCCCTATGGCTACACCTTC. Based on the CDR3 plus reference TRBV12-5 and TRBJ1-2, the full variable domain is DARVTQTPRHKVTEMGQEVTMRCQPILGHNTVFWYRQTMMQGLELLAYFRNRAPLDDSGMPKDRFSAEMPDATLATLKIQPSEPRDSAVYFCASGLVAKPYGYTFGSGTRLTVV.